In this sample, the clone carrying this T cell receptor (beta chain) turned up once. The antigen remains undetermined. The data stem from a study of T cell responses to AZD1222 COVID-19 vaccine. V gave up 3 bases and J gave up 0 bases, with 8 bases separating them. The CDR3 totals 14 residues. The germline CDR1 and CDR2 sequences are LNHDA and SQIVND (reference sequence). Assay: immunoSEQ multiplex PCR; the TCRdb copy retains only in-frame clones and omits some. In the table there are about 170,000 clones, 87% of which are singletons. Overall study findings and caveats: Repertoires were obtained solely post-peak T cell response.

The chain has TRBV19 and TRBJ1-2, with D hard to call. The sequencing here drew on peripheral blood, taken 28 days after the second AZD1222 dose. The receptor was isolated from an adult who received the AZD1222 COVID-19 vaccine. The CDR3 region is CASSMPRANYGYTF. The CDR3, as DNA: TGTGCCAGTAGTATGCCCCGGGCTAACTATGGCTACACCTTC.